The T cell receptor (beta chain) described here comes from a study of blood T cell repertoires in COVID-19. On the study more broadly: T cells, B-cell-depleted T cells, or PBMCs provided the cDNA or gDNA that served as material.

Seattle enrolled patients during active infection and tracked them longitudinally. In this sample, this clone turned up a few times. In germline, CDR1 is SQVTM, CDR2 ANQGSEA. With 1 base clipped from V and 7 bases from J, the junction kept 7 bases outside the gene matches. The CDR3 is 15 amino acids. In the authors' methods: By means of reference gene primer amplification, nucleated cell counts were estimated. The method was immunoSEQ multiplex PCR; TCRdb's version includes in-frame clones alone and lacks a portion of them. V, J and clone size were drawn from that table, and D and trimming were deduced from the DNA. The sample yields 97,000 or so clones, 87% seen once.

The clonotype comes from a woman aged 45-59 years with COVID-19, enrolled during active disease. The chain links TRBV29-1 to TRBJ2-1, with 10 bases lining up with TRBD1. Sequencing used peripheral blood. As DNA, the CDR3 is TGCAGCGTTGAAGGAGTCATGGGACAGGGGAATGAGCAGTTCTTC. Translating gives CSVEGVMGQGNEQFF.